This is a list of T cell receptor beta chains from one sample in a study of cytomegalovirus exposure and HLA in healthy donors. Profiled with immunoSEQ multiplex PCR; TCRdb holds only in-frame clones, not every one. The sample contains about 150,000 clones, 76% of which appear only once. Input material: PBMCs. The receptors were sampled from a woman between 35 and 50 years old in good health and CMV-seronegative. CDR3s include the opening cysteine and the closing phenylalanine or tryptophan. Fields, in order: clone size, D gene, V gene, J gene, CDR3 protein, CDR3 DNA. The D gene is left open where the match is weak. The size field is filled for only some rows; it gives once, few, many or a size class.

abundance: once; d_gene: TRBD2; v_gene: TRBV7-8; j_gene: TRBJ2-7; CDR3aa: CASSLTSGIYEQYF; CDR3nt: TGTGCCAGCAGCTTGACTAGCGGGATCTACGAGCAGTACTTC
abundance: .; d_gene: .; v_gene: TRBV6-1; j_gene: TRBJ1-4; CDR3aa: CASSEAGANEKLFF; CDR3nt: TGTGCCAGCAGTGAAGCAGGGGCTAATGAAAAACTGTTTTTT
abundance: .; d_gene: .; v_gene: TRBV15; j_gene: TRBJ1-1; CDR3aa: CATSRDHGTEAFF; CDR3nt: TGTGCCACCAGCAGAGATCACGGTACTGAAGCTTTCTTT
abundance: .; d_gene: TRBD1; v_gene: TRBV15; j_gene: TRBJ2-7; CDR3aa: CATSRDLDRVTHSYEQYF; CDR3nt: TGTGCCACCAGCAGAGATCTTGACAGGGTAACCCACTCCTACGAGCAGTACTTC
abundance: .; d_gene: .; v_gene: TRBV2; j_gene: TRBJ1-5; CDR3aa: CASSSRGGIRNQPQHF; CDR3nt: TGTGCCAGCAGCTCAAGGGGGGGGATTCGCAATCAGCCCCAGCATTTT
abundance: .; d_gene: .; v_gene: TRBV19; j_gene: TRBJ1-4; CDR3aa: CASSKDSYNEKLFF; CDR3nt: TGTGCCAGTAGTAAGGACAGCTATAATGAAAAACTGTTTTTT
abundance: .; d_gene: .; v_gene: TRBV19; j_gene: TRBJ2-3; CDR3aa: CASRDRGTDTQYF; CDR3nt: TGTGCCAGTAGGGACAGAGGCACAGATACGCAGTATTTT
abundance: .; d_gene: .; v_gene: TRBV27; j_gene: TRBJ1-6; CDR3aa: CANRGDPYRDRNSPLHF; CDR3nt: TGTGCCAATAGAGGGGATCCGTACAGGGATAGAAATTCACCCCTCCACTTT
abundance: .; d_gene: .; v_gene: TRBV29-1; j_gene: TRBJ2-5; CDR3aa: CSVGQIKETQYF; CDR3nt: TGCAGCGTTGGTCAGATAAAAGAGACCCAGTACTTC
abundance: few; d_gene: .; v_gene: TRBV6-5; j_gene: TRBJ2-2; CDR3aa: CATSNTGELFF; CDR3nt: TGTGCCACTTCGAACACCGGGGAGCTGTTTTTT
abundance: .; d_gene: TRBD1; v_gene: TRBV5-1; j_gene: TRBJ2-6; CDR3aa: CASSFGTALGGANVLTF; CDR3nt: TGCGCCAGCAGCTTTGGGACAGCCCTCGGAGGGGCCAACGTCCTGACTTTC
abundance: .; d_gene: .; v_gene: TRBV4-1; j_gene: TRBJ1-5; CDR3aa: CASSQDGGVSNQPQHF; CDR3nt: TGCGCCAGCAGCCAAGACGGGGGGGTTAGCAATCAGCCCCAGCATTTT
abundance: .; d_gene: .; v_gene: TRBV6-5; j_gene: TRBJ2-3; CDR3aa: CASSRGLAGTDTQYF; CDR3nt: TGTGCCAGCAGCCGGGGACTTGCGGGCACAGATACGCAGTATTTT
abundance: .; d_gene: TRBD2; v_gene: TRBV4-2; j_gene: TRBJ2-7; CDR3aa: CASSQDAGEGSYEQYF; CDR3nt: TGTGCCAGCAGCCAAGATGCGGGAGAGGGCTCCTACGAGCAGTACTTC
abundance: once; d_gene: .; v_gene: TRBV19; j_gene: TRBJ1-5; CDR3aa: CASSIGSQPQHF; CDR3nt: TGTGCCAGTAGTATAGGTAGCCAGCCCCAGCATTTT
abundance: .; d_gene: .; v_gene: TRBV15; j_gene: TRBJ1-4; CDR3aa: CATGGTGTTNEKLFF; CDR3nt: TGTGCCACCGGGGGGACGGGCACAACTAATGAAAAACTGTTTTTT
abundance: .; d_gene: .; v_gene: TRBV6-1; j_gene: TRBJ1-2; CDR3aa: CASILLAGGYTF; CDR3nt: TGTGCCAGCATTCTCCTAGCCGGGGGCTACACCTTC
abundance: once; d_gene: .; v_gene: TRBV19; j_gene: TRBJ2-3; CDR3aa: CASSSGDLMDTQYF; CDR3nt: TGTGCCAGTAGTTCAGGGGACCTAATGGATACGCAGTATTTT
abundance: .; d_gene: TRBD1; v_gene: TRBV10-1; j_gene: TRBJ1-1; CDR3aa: CASNTGGSATEAFF; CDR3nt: TGCGCCAGCAATACAGGGGGCTCGGCCACTGAAGCTTTCTTT
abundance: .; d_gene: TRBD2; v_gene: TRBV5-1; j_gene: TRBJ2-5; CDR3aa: CASGGLAGSETQYF; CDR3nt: TGCGCCAGCGGCGGACTAGCGGGTTCCGAGACCCAGTACTTC
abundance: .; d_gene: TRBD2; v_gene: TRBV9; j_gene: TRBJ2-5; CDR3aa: CASSVGPSGVRQETQYF; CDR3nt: TGTGCCAGCAGCGTAGGGCCTAGCGGGGTCCGACAAGAGACCCAGTACTTC
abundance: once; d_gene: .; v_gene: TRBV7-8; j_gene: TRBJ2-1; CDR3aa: CASSPGNEQFF; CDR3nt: TGTGCCAGCAGCCCCGGCAATGAGCAGTTCTTC
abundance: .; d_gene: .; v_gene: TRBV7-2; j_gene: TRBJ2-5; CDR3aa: CASSPTRETQYF; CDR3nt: TGTGCCAGCAGCCCGACTAGAGAGACCCAGTACTTC
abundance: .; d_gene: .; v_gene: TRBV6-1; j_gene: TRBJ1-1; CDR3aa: CASSDAGVGNTEAFF; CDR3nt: TGTGCCAGCAGTGATGCAGGGGTAGGAAACACTGAAGCTTTCTTT
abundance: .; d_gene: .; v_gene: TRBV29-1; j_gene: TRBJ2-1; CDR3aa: CSLSLVNEQFF; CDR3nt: TGCAGCCTTAGCCTCGTCAATGAGCAGTTCTTC
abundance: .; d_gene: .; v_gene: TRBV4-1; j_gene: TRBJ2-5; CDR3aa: CASSLLGGGGETQYF; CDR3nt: TGCGCCAGCAGCCTACTAGGGGGTGGAGGAGAGACCCAGTACTTC
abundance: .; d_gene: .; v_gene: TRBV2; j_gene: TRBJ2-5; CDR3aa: CASSEGSETQYF; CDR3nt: TGTGCCAGCAGTGAGGGCTCTGAGACCCAGTACTTC
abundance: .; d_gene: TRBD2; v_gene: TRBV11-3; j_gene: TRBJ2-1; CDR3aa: CASSLGLGGSSYNEQFF; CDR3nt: TGTGCCAGCAGCTTAGGGCTGGGGGGGAGCTCCTACAATGAGCAGTTCTTC
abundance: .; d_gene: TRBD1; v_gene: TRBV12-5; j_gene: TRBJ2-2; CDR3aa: CASGDGTGGLLTPNTGELFF; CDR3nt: TGTGCTAGTGGCGACGGGACAGGGGGCCTCCTTACTCCGAACACCGGGGAGCTGTTTTTT
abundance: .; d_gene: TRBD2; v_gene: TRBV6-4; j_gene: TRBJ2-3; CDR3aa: CASSEVGGRSTDTQYF; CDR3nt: TGTGCCAGCAGTGAGGTGGGCGGGAGAAGTACAGATACGCAGTATTTT
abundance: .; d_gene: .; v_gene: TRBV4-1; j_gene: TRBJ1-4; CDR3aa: CASSQGTVATNEKLFF; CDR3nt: TGCGCCAGCAGCCAAGGAACAGTTGCAACTAATGAAAAACTGTTTTTT
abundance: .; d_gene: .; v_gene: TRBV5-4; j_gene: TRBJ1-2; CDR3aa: CASSEGSWDYGYTF; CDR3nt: TGTGCCAGCAGCGAGGGCTCTTGGGACTATGGCTACACCTTC
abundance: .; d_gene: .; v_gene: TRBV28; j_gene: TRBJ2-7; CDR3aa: CASTTPGREAYEQYF; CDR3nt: TGTGCCAGCACCACCCCCGGCAGGGAGGCCTACGAGCAGTACTTC
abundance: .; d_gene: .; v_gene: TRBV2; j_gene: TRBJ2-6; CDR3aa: CASSVRTSTLSGANVLTF; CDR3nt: TGTGCCAGCAGTGTTAGGACATCCACCCTCTCTGGGGCCAACGTCCTGACTTTC
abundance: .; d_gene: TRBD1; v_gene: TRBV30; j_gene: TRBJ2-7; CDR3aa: CAWSGTGTGYLEQYF; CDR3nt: TGTGCCTGGAGTGGCACCGGGACAGGGTATCTCGAGCAGTACTTC
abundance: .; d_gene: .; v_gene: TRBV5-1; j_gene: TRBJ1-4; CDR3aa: CASSFGGRGGNEKLFF; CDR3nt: TGCGCCAGCAGCTTTGGAGGGCGGGGAGGGAATGAAAAACTGTTTTTT
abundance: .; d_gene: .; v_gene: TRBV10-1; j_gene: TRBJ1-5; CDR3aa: CASSVRGFNQPQHF; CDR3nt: TGCGCCAGCAGTGTACGGGGGTTCAATCAGCCCCAGCATTTT
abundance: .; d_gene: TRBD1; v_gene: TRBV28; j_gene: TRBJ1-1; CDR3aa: CASSPERQGATEAFF; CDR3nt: TGTGCCAGCAGCCCCGAACGGCAGGGGGCCACTGAAGCTTTCTTT
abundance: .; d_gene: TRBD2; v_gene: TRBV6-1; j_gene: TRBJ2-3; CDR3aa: CASSVLLAGTDTQYF; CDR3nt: TGTGCCAGCAGTGTCTTACTAGCGGGGACCGATACGCAGTATTTT
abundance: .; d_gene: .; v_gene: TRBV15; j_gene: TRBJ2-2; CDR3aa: CATSSPYTGELFF; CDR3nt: TGTGCCACCAGCAGCCCGTACACCGGGGAGCTGTTTTTT
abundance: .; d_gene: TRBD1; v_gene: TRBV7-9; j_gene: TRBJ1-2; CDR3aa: CSTSGGTNYGYTF; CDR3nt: TGTTCCACTTCAGGGGGGACTAACTATGGCTACACCTTC
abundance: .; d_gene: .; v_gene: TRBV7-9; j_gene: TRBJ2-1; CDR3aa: CASSLVGGYNEQFF; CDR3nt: TGTGCCAGCAGCTTAGTAGGAGGATACAATGAGCAGTTCTTC
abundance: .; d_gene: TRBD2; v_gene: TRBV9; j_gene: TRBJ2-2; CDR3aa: CASSVGTSQAGELFF; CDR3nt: TGTGCCAGCAGCGTAGGGACTAGTCAGGCCGGGGAGCTGTTTTTT
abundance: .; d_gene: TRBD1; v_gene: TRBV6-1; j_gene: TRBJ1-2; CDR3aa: CASSGTPGQTLNYGYTF; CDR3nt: TGTGCCAGCAGTGGCACACCGGGACAGACCTTAAACTATGGCTACACCTTC
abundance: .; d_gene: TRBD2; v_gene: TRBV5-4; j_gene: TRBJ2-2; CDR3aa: CASSWADGRAGELFF; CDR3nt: TGTGCCAGCAGCTGGGCGGACGGGAGGGCCGGGGAGCTGTTTTTT
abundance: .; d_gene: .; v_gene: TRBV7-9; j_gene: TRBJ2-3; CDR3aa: CASSLSGYTDTQYF; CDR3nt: TGTGCCAGCAGCTTATCAGGGTACACAGATACGCAGTATTTT